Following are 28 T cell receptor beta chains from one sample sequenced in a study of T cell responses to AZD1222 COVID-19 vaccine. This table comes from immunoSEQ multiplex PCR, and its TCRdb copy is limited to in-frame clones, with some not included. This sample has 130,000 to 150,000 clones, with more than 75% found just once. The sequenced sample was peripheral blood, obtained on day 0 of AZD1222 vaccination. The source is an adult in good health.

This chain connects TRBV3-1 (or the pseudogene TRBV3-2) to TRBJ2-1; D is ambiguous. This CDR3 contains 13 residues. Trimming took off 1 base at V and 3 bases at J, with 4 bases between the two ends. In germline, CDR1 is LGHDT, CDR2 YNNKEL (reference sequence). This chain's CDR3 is CASSQADYNEQFF. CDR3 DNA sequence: TGTGCCAGCAGCCAAGCGGACTACAATGAGCAGTTCTTC.

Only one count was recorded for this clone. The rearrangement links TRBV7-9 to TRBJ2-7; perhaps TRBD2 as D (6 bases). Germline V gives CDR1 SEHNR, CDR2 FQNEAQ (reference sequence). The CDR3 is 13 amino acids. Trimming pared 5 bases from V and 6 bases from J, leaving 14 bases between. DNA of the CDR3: TGTGCCAGCAGCCAAGCCATGGGGGGCGAGCAGTACTTC. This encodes CASSQAMGGEQYF.

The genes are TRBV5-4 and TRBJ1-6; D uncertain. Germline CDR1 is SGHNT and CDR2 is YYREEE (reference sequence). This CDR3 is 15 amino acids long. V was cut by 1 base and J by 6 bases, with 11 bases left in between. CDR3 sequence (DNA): TGTGCCAGCAGCTTGTACGCAGGAACTAATTCACCCCTCCACTTT. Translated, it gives CASSLYAGTNSPLHF.

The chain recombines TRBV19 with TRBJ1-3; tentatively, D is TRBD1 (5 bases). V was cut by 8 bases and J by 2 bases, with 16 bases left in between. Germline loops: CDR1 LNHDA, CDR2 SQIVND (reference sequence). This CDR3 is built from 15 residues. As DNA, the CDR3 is TGTGCCAGTCTATTTCGTGGGGGGACTGGAAACACCATATATTTT. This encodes CASLFRGGTGNTIYF.

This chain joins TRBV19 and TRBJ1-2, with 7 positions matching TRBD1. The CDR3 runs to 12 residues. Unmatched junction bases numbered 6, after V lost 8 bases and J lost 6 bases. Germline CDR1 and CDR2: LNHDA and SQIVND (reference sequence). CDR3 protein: CASRWTGDGYTF. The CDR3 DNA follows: TGTGCCAGTCGCTGGACAGGTGATGGCTACACCTTC.

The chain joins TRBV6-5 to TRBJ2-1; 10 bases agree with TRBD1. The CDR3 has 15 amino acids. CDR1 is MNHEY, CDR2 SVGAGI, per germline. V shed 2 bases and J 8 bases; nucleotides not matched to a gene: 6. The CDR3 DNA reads TGTGCCAGCAGTTACCAGCGACAGGGGGCCTATGAGCAGTTCTTC. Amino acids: CASSYQRQGAYEQFF.

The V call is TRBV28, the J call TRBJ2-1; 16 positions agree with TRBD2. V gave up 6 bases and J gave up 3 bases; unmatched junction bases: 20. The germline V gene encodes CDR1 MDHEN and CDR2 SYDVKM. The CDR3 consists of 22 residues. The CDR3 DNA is TGTGCCAGCAGAGAATCCGGGACTAGCGGGAGGGCCCTCCTTACCATCTACAATGAGCAGTTCTTC. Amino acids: CASRESGTSGRALLTIYNEQFF.

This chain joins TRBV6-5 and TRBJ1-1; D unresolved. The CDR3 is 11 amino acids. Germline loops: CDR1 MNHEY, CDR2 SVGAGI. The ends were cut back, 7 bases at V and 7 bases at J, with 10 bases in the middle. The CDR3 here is CASNLNLEAFF. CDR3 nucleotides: TGTGCCAGCAATCTGAACCTTGAAGCTTTCTTT.

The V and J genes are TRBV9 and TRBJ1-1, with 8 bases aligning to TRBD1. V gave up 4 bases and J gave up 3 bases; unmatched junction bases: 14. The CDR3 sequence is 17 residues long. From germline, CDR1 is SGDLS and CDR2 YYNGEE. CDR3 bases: TGTGCCAGCAGCTTCCCGGCCACGACAGGGGCATACACTGAAGCTTTCTTT. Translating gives CASSFPATTGAYTEAFF.

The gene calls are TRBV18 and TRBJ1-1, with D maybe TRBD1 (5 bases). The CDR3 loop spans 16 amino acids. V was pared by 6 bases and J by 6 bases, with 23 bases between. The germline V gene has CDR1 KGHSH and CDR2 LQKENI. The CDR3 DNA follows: TGTGCCAGCTCGACCGGGCAGCGGACCACAGGCGCTGAAGCTTTCTTT. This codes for CASSTGQRTTGAEAFF.

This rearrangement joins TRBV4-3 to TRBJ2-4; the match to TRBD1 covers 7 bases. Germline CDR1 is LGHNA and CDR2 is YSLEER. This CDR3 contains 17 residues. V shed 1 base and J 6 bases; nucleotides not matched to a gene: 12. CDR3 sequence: CASSQAFGGQSRNIQYF. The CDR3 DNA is TGCGCCAGCAGCCAAGCTTTTGGGGGACAGTCCCGAAACATTCAGTACTTC.

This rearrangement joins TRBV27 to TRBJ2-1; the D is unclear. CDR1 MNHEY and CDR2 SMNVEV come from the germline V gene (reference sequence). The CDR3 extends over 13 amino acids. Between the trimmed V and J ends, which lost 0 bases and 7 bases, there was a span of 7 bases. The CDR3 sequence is CASSLSSANEQFF. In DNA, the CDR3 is TGTGCCAGCAGTTTATCGTCAGCAAATGAGCAGTTCTTC.

DNA of the CDR3: TGTGCCAGCAGCCCTGAGGGACAGGGGACAAACCAGACCCAGTACTTC. This sequence encodes CASSPEGQGTNQTQYF. The V call is TRBV7-3, the J call TRBJ2-5; 10 bases align to TRBD1. Germline loops: CDR1 SGHTA, CDR2 FQGTGA. This CDR3 is 16 amino acids long. J gave up 6 bases and V 5 bases, and 12 bases lay outside the gene matches.

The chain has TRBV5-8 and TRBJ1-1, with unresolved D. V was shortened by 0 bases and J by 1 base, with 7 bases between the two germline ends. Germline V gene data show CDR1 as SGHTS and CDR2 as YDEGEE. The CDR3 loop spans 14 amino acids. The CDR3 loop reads CASSLGGWNTEAFF. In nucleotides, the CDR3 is TGTGCCAGCAGCTTGGGAGGTTGGAACACTGAAGCTTTCTTT.

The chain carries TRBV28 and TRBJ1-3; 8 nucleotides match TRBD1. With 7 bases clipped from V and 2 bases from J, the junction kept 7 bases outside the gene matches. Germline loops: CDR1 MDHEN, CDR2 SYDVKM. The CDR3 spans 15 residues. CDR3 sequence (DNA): TGTGCCAGCAAAATAGGGACAGGCGCTGGAAACACCATATATTTT. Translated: CASKIGTGAGNTIYF.

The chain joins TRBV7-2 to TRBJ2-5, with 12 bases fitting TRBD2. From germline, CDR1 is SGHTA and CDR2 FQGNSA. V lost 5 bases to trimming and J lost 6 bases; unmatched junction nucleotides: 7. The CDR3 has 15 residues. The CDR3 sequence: CASSQGLAGGKTQYF. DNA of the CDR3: TGTGCCAGCAGCCAGGGACTAGCGGGTGGAAAGACCCAGTACTTC.

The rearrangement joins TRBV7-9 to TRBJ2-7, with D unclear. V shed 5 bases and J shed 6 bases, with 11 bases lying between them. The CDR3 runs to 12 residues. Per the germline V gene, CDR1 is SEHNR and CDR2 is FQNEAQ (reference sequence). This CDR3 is CASSLPRGEQYF. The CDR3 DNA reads TGTGCCAGCAGCCTACCGCGAGGCGAGCAGTACTTC. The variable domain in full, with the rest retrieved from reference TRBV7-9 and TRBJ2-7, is DTGVSQNPRHKITKRGQNVTFRCDPISEHNRLYWYRQTLGQGPEFLTYFQNEAQLEKSRLLSDRFSAERPKGSFSTLEIQRTEQGDSAMYLCASSLPRGEQYFGPGTRLTVT.

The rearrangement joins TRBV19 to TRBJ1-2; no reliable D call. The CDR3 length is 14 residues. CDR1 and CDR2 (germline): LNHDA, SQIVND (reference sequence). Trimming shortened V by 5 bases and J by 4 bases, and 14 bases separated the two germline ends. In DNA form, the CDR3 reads TGTGCCAGTAGTCCCCGATTACCGTTCTATGGCTACACCTTC. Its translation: CASSPRLPFYGYTF.

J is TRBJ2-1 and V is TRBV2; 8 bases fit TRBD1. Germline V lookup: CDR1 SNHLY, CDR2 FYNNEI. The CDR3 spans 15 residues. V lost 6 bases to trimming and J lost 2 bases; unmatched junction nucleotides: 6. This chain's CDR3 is CASSGQGQAYNEQFF. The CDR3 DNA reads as TGTGCCAGCAGCGGACAGGGCCAGGCCTACAATGAGCAGTTCTTC.

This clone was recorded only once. The CDR3 nucleotides are TGTGCCAGCAGCTTCACGGCCGGGACAGGGACCTACAATGAGCAGTTCTTC. Its protein is CASSFTAGTGTYNEQFF. The chain carries TRBV5-4 and TRBJ2-1; 9 bases agree with TRBD1. Germline V lookup: CDR1 SGHNT, CDR2 YYREEE (reference sequence). Germline trimming cut 2 bases from V and 2 bases from J; bases unmatched to any gene: 8. This CDR3 region has 17 residues.

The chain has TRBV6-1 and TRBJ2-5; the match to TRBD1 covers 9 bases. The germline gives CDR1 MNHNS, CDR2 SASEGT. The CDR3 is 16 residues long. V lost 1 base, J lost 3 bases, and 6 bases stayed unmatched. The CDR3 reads CASSEGWDRVEETQYF. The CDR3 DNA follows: TGTGCCAGCAGTGAAGGTTGGGACAGGGTAGAAGAGACCCAGTACTTC.

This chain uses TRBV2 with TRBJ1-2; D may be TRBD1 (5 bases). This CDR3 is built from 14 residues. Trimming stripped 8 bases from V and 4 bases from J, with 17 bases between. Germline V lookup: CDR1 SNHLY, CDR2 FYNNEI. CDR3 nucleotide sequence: TGTGCCAGCTCTGGCGACAGCGTTATCTATGGCTACACCTTC. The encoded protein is CASSGDSVIYGYTF.

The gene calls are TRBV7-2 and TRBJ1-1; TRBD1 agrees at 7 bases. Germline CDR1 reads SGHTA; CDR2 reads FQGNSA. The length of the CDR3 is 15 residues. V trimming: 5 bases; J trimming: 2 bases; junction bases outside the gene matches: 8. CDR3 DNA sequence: TGTGCCAGCAGCCGGGCGACAGGGATTAACACTGAAGCTTTCTTT. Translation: CASSRATGINTEAFF. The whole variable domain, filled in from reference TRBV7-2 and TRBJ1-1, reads GAGVSQSPSNKVTEKGKDVELRCDPISGHTALYWYRQSLGQGLEFLIYFQGNSAPDKSGLPSDRFSAERTGGSVSTLTIQRTQQEDSAVYLCASSRATGINTEAFFGQGTRLTVV.

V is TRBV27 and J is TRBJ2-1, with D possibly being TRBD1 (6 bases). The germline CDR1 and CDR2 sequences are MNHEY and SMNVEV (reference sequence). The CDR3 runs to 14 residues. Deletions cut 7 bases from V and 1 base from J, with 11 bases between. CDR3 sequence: CASTGGQSYNEQFF. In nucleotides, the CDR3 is TGTGCCAGCACAGGTGGACAGTCCTACAATGAGCAGTTCTTC.

For the CDR3, the DNA is TGCGCCAGCAGCTTGGAAGGGCAGAGAAATCAGCCCCAGCATTTT. Translated: CASSLEGQRNQPQHF. The rearrangement links TRBV5-1 to TRBJ1-5; D is ambiguous. V lost 0 bases and J 4 bases, leaving 11 bases between the germline ends. Germline values: CDR1 SGHRS, CDR2 YFSETQ. This CDR3 contains 15 residues. Full variable domain (missing parts from reference TRBV5-1 and TRBJ1-5): KAGVTQTPRYLIKTRGQQVTLSCSPISGHRSVSWYQQTPGQGLQFLFEYFSETQRNKGNFPGRFSGRQFSNSRSEMNVSTLELGDSALYLCASSLEGQRNQPQHFGDGTRLSIL.

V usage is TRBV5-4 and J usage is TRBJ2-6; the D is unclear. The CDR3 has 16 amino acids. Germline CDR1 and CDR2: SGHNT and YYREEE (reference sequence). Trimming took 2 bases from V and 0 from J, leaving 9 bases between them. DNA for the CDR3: TGTGCCAGCAGCTTCTCGGTGAGCTCTGGGGCCAACGTCCTGACTTTC. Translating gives CASSFSVSSGANVLTF.

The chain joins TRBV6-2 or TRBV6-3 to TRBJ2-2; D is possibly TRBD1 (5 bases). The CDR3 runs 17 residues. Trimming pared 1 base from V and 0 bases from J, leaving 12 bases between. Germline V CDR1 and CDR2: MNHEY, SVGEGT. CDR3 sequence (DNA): TGTGCCAGCAGTTACTTTCAGGGTAGGGCGAACACCGGGGAGCTGTTTTTT. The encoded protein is CASSYFQGRANTGELFF.

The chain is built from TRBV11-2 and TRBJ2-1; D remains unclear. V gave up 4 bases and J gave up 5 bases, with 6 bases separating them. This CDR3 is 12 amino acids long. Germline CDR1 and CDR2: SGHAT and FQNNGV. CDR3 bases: TGTGCCAGCAGCTACGCAAACAATGAGCAGTTCTTC. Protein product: CASSYANNEQFF.